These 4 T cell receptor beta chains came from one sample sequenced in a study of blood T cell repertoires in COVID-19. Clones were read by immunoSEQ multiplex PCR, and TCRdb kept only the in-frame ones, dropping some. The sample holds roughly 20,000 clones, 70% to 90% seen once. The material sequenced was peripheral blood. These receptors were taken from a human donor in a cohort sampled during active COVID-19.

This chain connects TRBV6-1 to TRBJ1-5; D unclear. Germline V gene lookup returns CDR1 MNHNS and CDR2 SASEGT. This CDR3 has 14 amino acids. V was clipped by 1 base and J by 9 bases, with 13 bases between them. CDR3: CASSEVGGIRPQHF. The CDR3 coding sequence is TGTGCCAGCAGTGAAGTCGGAGGGATCAGGCCCCAGCATTTT.

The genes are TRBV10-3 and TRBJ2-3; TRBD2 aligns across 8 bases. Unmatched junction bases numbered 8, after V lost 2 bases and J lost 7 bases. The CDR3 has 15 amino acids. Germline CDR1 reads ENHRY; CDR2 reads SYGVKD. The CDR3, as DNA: TGTGCCATCAGTGAGCGGGAGGGCTCTAAGAATACGCAGTATTTT. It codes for CAISEREGSKNTQYF.

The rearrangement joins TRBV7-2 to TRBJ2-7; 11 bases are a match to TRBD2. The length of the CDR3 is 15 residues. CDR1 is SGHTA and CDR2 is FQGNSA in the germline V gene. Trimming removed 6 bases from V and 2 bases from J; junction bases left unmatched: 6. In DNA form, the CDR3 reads TGTGCCAGCAGATCCGGGACTAGCGGCGCCTACGAGCAGTACTTC. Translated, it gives CASRSGTSGAYEQYF.

Written as DNA, the CDR3 is TGTGCCAGTGGTACGGGTGTCTCCTACGAGCAGTACTTC. Protein product: CASGTGVSYEQYF. J is TRBJ2-7 and V is TRBV28; D is uncertain. V lost 9 bases, J lost 0 bases, and 12 bases lay in between. The CDR3 consists of 13 residues. CDR1 MDHEN and CDR2 SYDVKM come from the germline V gene.